This T cell receptor (beta chain) emerged from a study of T cell responses to AZD1222 COVID-19 vaccine. Sequenced by immunoSEQ multiplex PCR; TCRdb stores in-frame clones only, minus some. The sample carries roughly 140,000 clones, about nine tenths recorded once. Second doses were pooled across both intervals (about 4 or about 12 weeks). Looked up from germline, CDR1 is SEHNR and CDR2 is FQNEAQ (reference sequence). Trimming took off 3 bases at V and 3 bases at J, with 5 bases between the two ends. The CDR3 has 12 residues. The gene calls are TRBV7-9 and TRBJ1-2; D remains ambiguous. The clonotype was recovered from an adult who received the AZD1222 COVID-19 vaccine. Source: peripheral blood, taken 28 days after the second AZD1222 dose. The CDR3 protein is CASSFTDYGYTF. The CDR3 region has the DNA TGTGCCAGCAGCTTTACGGACTATGGCTACACCTTC.